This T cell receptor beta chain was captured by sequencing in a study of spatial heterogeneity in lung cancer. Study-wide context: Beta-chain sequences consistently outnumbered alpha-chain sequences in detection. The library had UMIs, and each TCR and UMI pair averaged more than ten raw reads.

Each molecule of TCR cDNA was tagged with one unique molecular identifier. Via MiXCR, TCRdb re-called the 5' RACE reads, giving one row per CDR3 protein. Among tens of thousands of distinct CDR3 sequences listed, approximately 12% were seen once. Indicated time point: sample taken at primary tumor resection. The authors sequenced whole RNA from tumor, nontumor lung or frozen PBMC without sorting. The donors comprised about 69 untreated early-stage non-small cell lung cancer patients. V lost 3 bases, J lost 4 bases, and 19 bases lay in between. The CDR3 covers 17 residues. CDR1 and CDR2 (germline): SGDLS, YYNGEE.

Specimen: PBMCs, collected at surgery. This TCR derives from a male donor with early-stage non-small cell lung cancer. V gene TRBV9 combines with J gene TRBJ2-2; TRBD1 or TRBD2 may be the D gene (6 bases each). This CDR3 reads CASSASLLGGATGELFF. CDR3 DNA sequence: TGTGCCAGCAGCGCTTCCCTTCTCGGGGGCGCCACCGGGGAGCTGTTTTTT.